Sequencing of this T cell receptor beta chain was carried out in a study of blood T cell repertoires in COVID-19. Across the study: COVID-19 samples collected from the United States, Italy and Spain covered acute and convalescent phases. The cDNA or gDNA used as material had been derived from T cells, B-cell-depleted T cells, or PBMCs.

The authors' processing: Quantification of nucleated cells was approximated via reference gene primer amplification. The assay was immunoSEQ multiplex PCR, and TCRdb's table has in-frame clones only and misses some. V and J calls and clone size are given by that table; D and trimming were obtained from the DNA. The sample lists tens of thousands of clones; around four fifths were seen once. CDR1 is SGHRS, CDR2 YFSETQ, per germline. V lost 4 bases and J lost 6; bases outside the gene matches: 2. CDR3 length equals 12 residues. The TCR sequence derives from a man aged 50-59 years with active COVID-19. Sequenced input: peripheral blood. The rearrangement uses TRBV5-1 and TRBJ2-5, with 8 bases lining up with TRBD1. In DNA, the CDR3 is TGCGCCAGCAGCGACAGGGGCCAGACCCAGTACTTC. It codes for CASSDRGQTQYF.